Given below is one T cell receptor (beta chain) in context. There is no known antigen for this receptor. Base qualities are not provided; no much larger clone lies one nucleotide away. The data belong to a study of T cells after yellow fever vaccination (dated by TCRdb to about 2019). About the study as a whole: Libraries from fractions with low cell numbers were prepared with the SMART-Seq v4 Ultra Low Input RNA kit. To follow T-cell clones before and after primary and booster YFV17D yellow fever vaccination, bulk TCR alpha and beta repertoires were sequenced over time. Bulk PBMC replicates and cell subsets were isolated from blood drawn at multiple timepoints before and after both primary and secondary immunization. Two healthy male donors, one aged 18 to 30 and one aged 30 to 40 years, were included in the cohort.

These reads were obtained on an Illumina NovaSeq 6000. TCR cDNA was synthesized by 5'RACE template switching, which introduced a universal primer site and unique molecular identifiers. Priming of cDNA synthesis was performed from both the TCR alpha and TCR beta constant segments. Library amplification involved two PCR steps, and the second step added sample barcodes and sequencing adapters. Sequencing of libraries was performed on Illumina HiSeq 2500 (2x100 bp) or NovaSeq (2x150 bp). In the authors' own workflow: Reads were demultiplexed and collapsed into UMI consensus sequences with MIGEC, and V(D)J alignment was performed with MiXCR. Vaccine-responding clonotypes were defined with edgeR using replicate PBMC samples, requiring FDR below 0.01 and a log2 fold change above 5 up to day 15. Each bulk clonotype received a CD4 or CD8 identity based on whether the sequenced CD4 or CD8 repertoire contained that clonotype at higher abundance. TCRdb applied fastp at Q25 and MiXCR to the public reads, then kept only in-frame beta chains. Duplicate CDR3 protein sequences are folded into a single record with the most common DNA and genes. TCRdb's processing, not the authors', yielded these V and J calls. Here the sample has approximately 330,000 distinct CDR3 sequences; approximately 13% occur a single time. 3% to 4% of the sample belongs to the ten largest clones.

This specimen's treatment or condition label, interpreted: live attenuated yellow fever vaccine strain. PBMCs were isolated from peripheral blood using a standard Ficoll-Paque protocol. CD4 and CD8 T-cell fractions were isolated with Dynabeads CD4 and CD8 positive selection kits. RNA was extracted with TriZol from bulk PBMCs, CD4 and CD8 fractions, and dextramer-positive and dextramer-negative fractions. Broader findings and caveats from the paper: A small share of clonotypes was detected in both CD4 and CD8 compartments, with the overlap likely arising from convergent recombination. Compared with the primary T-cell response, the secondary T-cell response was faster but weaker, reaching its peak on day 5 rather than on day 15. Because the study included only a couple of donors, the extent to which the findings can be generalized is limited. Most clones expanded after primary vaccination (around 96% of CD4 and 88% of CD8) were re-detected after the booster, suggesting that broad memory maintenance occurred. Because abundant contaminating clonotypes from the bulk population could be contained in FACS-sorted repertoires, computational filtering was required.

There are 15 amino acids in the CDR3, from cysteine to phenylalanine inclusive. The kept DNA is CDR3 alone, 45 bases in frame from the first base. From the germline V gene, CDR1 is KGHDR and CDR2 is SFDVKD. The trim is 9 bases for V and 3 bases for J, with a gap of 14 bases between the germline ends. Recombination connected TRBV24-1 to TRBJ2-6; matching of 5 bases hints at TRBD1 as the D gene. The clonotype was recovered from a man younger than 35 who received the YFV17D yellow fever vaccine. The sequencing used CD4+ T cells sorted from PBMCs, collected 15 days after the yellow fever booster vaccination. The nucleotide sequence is TGTGCCACCGGGGCCGGTTACGGTGGGGCCAACGTCCTGACTTTC. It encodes CATGAGYGGANVLTF.